This paragraph covers one TCR beta chain sequence. Antigen specificity is unknown. These data originate in a study of cytomegalovirus exposure and HLA in healthy donors. Germline V CDR1 and CDR2: MNHNS, SASEGT. Trimming took 5 bases from V and 4 from J; bases not matched to a gene: 5. CDR3 length: 15 amino acids. Broader study findings: Sequencing depth across donors, presence/absence analyses assumed, was roughly uniform. A later analysis revealed that TCR association rates differed between HLA loci, peaking at DRB1 and bottoming out at HLA-C.

This PCR relied on a set of 60 Vbeta primers and 13 Jbeta primers. Libraries were prepared by immunoSEQ multiplex PCR; TCRdb keeps only in-frame clonotypes and omits some of them. Of about 130,000 clones listed, 70% to 80% are singletons. The rearrangement uses TRBV6-1 and TRBJ2-4; 10 bases are a match to TRBD1. Sequencing was done on a sample of PBMCs. The clonotype comes from a woman between 50 and 59 years old in good health and CMV-seronegative. CDR3 in DNA: TGTGCCAGCAGTCCCCGGACAGGGGGGAAAAACATTCAGTACTTC. Translating it yields CASSPRTGGKNIQYF.